Sequencing of this T cell receptor (beta chain) was carried out in a study of blood T cell repertoires in COVID-19. Generated by immunoSEQ multiplex PCR, the TCRdb table keeps only in-frame clones and is missing some. The sample shows around 120,000 clones, approximately 87% of them seen only once. Germline CDR1 LNHDA, CDR2 SQIVND (reference sequence). The CDR3 extends over 11 amino acids. The V end was cut by 6 bases, the J end by 9 bases, with 9 bases between. This chain joins TRBV19 and TRBJ2-1; D perhaps matches TRBD2 (6 bases). The clonotype was recovered from a woman aged 70-85 years with acute or convalescent COVID-19. Sequences were obtained from peripheral blood. CDR3 region: CASSPGGEQFF. As DNA, the CDR3 is TGTGCCAGTAGCCCCGGGGGTGAGCAGTTCTTC.